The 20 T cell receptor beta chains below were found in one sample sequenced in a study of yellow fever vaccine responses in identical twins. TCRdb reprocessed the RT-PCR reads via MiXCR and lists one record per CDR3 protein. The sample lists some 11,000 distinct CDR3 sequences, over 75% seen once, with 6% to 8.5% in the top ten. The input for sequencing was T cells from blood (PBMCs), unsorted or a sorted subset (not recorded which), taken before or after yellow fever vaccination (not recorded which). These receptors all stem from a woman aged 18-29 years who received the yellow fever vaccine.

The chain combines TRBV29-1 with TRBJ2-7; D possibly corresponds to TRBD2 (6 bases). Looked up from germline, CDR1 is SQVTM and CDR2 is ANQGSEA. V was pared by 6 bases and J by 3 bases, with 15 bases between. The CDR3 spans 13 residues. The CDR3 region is CSVGLGTLYEQYF. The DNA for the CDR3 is TGCAGCGTCGGGTTAGGGACTCTCTACGAGCAGTACTTC.

The CDR3 DNA is TGTGCCAGCTCACCAATCTCTCGGACGGCTGGGAGAGAGACCCAGTACTTC. It encodes CASSPISRTAGRETQYF. The gene calls are TRBV18 and TRBJ2-5; D might be TRBD2 (5 bases). The V gene's germline CDR1 is KGHSH and CDR2 LQKENI. There are 17 residues in the CDR3. V was trimmed by 2 bases and J by 4 bases, leaving 20 bases between them.

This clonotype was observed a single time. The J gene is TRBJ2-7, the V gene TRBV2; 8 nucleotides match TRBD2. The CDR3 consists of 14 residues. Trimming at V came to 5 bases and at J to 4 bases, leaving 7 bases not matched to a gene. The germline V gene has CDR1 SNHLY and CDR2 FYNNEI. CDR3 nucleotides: TGTGCCAGCAGTCCGGGACTAGGAAGGTACGAGCAGTACGTC. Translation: CASSPGLGRYEQYV.

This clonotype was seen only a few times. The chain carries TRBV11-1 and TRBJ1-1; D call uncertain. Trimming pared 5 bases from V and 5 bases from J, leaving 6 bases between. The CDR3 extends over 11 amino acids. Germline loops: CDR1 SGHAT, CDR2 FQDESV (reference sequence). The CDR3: CASSPRTEAFF. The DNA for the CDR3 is TGTGCCAGCAGCCCTAGGACTGAAGCTTTCTTT.

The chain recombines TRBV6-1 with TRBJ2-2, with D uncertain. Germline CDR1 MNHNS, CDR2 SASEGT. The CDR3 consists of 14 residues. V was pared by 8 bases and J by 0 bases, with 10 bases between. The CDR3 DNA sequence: TGTGCCAGCCGCCAGGAGACGAACACCGGGGAGCTGTTTTTT. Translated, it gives CASRQETNTGELFF.

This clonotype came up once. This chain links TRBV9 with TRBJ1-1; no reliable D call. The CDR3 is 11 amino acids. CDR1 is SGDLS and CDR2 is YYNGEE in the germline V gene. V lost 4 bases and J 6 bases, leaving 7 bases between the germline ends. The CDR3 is CASSPQSEAFF. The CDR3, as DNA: TGTGCCAGCAGCCCCCAATCTGAAGCTTTCTTT.

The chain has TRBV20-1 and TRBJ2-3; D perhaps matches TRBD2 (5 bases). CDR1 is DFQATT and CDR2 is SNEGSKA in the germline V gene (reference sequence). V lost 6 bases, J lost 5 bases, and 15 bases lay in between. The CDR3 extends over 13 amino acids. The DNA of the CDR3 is TGCAGTGCCACCCTACTAGGCGGAGATACGCAGTATTTT. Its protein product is CSATLLGGDTQYF.

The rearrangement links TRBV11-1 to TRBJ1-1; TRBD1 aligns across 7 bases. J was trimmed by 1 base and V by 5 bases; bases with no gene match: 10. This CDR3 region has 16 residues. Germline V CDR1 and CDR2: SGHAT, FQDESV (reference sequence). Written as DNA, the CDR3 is TGTGCCAGCAGCGAACCGCGGACAGGAACGAACACTGAAGCTTTCTTT. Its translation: CASSEPRTGTNTEAFF. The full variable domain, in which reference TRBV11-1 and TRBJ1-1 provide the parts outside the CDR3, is EAEVAQSPRYKITEKSQAVAFWCDPISGHATLYWYRQILGQGPELLVQFQDESVVDDSQLPKDRFSAERLKGVDSTLKIQPAELGDSAMYLCASSEPRTGTNTEAFFGQGTRLTVV.

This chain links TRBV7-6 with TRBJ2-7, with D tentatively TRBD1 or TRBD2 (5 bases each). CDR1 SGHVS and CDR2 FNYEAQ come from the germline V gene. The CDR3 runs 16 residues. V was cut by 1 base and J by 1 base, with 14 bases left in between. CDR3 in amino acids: CASSLGGTWESYEQYF. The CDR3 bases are TGTGCCAGCAGCTTAGGAGGGACGTGGGAGTCCTACGAGCAGTACTTC.

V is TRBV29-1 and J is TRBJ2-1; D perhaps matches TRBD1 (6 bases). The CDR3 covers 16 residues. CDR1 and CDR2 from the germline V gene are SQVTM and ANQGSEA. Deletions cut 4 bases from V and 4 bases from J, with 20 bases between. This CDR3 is CSVGDIPQRVYNEQFF. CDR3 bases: TGCAGCGTTGGGGACATCCCTCAGAGGGTTTACAATGAGCAGTTCTTC.

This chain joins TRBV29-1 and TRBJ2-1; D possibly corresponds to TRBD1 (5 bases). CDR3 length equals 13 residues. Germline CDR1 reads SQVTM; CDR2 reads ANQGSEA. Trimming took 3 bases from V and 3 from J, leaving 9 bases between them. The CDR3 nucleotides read TGCAGCGTTGACAGGGATCTCTACAATGAGCAGTTCTTC. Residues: CSVDRDLYNEQFF.

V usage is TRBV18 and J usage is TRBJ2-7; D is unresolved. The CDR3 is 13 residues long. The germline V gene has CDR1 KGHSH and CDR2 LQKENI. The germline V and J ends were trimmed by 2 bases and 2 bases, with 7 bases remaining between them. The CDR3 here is CASSPVRAYEQYF. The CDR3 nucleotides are TGTGCCAGCTCACCAGTAAGGGCCTACGAGCAGTACTTC.

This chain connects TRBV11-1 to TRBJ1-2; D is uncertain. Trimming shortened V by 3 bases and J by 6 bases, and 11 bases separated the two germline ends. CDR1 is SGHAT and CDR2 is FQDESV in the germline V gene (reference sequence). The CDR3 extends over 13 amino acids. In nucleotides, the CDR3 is TGTGCCAGCAGCTTTATAGGTCGGGATGGCTACACCTTC. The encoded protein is CASSFIGRDGYTF.

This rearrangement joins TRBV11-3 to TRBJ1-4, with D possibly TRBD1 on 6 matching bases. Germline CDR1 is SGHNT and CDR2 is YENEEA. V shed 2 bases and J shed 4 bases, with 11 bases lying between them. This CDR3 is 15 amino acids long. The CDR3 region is CASSLLRGINEKLFF. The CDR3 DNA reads TGTGCCAGCAGCTTATTGAGGGGGATTAATGAAAAACTGTTTTTT.

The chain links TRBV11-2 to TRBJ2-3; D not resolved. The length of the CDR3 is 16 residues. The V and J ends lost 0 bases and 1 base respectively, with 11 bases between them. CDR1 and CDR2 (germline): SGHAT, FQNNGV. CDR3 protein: CASSLEVGYGTDTQYF. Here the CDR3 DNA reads TGTGCCAGCAGCTTAGAGGTTGGGTACGGCACAGATACGCAGTATTTT.

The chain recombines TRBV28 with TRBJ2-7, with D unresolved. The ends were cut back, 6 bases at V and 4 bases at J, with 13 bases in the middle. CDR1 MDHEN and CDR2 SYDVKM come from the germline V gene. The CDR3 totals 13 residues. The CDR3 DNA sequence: TGTGCCAGCAGCTCAGGTCTTGGGTACGAGCAGTACGTC. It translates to CASSSGLGYEQYV.

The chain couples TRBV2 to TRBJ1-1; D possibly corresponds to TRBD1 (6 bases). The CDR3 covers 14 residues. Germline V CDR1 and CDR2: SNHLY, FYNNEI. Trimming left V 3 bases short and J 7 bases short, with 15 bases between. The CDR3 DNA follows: TGTGCCAGCAGTGATCAGGGGACATGGGGTGAAGCTTTCTTT. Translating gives CASSDQGTWGEAFF.

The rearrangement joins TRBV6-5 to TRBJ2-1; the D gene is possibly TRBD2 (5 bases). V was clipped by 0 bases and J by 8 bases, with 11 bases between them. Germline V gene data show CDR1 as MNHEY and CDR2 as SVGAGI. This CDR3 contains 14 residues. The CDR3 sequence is CASSYSASSHEQFF. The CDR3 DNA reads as TGTGCCAGCAGTTACTCGGCTAGCAGCCATGAGCAGTTCTTC.

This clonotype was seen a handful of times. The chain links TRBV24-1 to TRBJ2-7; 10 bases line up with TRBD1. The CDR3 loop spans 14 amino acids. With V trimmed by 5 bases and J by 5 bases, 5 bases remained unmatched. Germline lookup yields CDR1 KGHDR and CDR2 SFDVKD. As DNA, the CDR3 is TGTGCCACCAGTGCCGGGACAGGGGACGACGAGCAGTACTTC. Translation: CATSAGTGDDEQYF.

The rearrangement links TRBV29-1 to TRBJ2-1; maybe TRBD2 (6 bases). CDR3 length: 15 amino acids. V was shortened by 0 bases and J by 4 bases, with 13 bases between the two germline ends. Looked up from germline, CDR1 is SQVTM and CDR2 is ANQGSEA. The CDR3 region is CSVEEGGKPYNEQFF. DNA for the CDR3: TGCAGCGTTGAAGAGGGCGGGAAGCCGTACAATGAGCAGTTCTTC.